This passage covers 10 T cell receptor beta chains from one sample sequenced in a study of T-cell memory formation after mild COVID-19. TCRdb ran MiXCR on the 5' RACE reads and lists one entry per CDR3 protein. This sample has roughly 240,000 distinct CDR3 sequences, with 15% to 20% found just once. The sample consisted of PBMCs or a T cell subset sorted from them (not recorded which). These receptors were taken from a man aged 18 to 35 who had mild COVID-19 (a few samples of this study predate the infection). Cell type and time point are not known.

In DNA, the CDR3 is TGTGCCAGCAGGGGACAGGGGCCCTACGAGCAGTACTTC. Translated, it gives CASRGQGPYEQYF. V and J are TRBV5-5 and TRBJ2-7; 10 bases are shared with TRBD1. The trim removed 5 bases at V and 2 bases at J, leaving 1 base unmatched. This CDR3 region has 13 residues. Germline V gene data show CDR1 as SGHKS and CDR2 as YYEKEE (reference sequence).

This clonotype was seen only a few times. The genes are TRBV18 and TRBJ2-7, with D unresolved. Germline V gene data show CDR1 as KGHSH and CDR2 as LQKENI. The CDR3 consists of 13 residues. V lost 5 bases and J 0 bases, leaving 8 bases between the germline ends. The CDR3 DNA reads TGTGCCAGCTCATTACCTAGCTCCTACGAGCAGTACTTC. Translated, it gives CASSLPSSYEQYF.

The table lists this clonotype with many counts. The V call is TRBV20-1, the J call TRBJ1-6; D unclear. This CDR3 spans 14 amino acids. The V gene lost 3 bases and the J gene lost 9 bases, with 15 bases spanning the gap. Germline CDR1 DFQATT, CDR2 SNEGSKA (reference sequence). CDR3 nucleotides: TGCAGTGCTAGTTTGGCGAGCCTGGGTTCACCCCTCCACTTT. It is translated as CSASLASLGSPLHF.

V is TRBV28 and J is TRBJ1-6; D perhaps matches TRBD1 (6 bases). The V end was cut by 1 base, the J end by 0 bases, with 7 bases between. Looked up from germline, CDR1 is MDHEN and CDR2 is SYDVKM. The CDR3 has 16 amino acids. CDR3 DNA sequence: TGTGCCAGCAGTTTATCAGGGGCCTCCTATAATTCACCCCTCCACTTT. Protein product: CASSLSGASYNSPLHF.

The chain's CDR3 is CASSLGQGLHEQYF. For the CDR3, the DNA is TGCGCCAGCAGCTTAGGACAGGGGTTACACGAGCAGTACTTC. The genes are TRBV5-1 and TRBJ2-7, with 9 bases lining up with TRBD1. CDR1 is SGHRS and CDR2 is YFSETQ in the germline V gene. The trim removed 2 bases at V and 5 bases at J, leaving 5 bases unmatched. CDR3 length equals 14 residues.

This clonotype was observed a few times. The V and J genes are TRBV24-1 and TRBJ2-5; 9 bases map to TRBD1. Germline lookup yields CDR1 KGHDR and CDR2 SFDVKD. The CDR3 totals 16 residues. V trimming: 2 bases; J trimming: 4 bases; junction bases outside the gene matches: 7. CDR3 loop: CATSDSSQDRGETQYF. The CDR3 coding sequence is TGTGCCACCAGTGATTCGTCTCAGGACAGGGGAGAGACCCAGTACTTC.

V gene TRBV11-2 combines with J gene TRBJ2-3, with 16 positions matching TRBD2. V lost 4 bases, J lost 5 bases, and 3 bases stayed unmatched. The germline gives CDR1 SGHAT, CDR2 FQNNGV. This CDR3 spans 16 amino acids. CDR3 sequence: CASSSGLAGGGDTQYF. CDR3 nucleotides: TGTGCCAGCAGCTCGGGACTAGCGGGGGGGGGAGATACGCAGTATTTT.

V gene TRBV4-2 combines with J gene TRBJ1-3, with D possibly TRBD1 on 5 matching bases. Germline lookup yields CDR1 LGHNA and CDR2 YNFKEQ. This CDR3 is built from 16 residues. V shed 4 bases and J shed 0 bases, with 13 bases lying between them. CDR3: CASSRTHGGSGNTIYF. For the CDR3, the DNA is TGTGCCAGCAGCCGCACGCACGGGGGCTCTGGAAACACCATATATTTT.

The chain has TRBV5-1 and TRBJ2-3; 8 bases are a match to TRBD1. The CDR3 extends over 14 amino acids. V dropped 7 bases and J dropped 2; count of bases not matched to a gene: 6. Germline loops: CDR1 SGHRS, CDR2 YFSETQ. The CDR3 loop is CASWLTGDTDTQYF. The CDR3 DNA sequence: TGCGCCAGCTGGTTGACAGGGGACACAGATACGCAGTATTTT. Drawing the rest from reference TRBV5-1 and TRBJ2-3, the complete variable domain is KAGVTQTPRYLIKTRGQQVTLSCSPISGHRSVSWYQQTPGQGLQFLFEYFSETQRNKGNFPGRFSGRQFSNSRSEMNVSTLELGDSALYLCASWLTGDTDTQYFGPGTRLTVL.

The sample holds a few counts of this clonotype. The chain couples TRBV18 to TRBJ2-5; D is ambiguous. The CDR3 covers 13 residues. CDR1 is KGHSH, CDR2 LQKENI, per germline. Trimming left V 1 base short and J 3 bases short, with 6 bases between. The CDR3 nucleotides read TGTGCCAGCTCACCACGAAGGGAAGAGACCCAGTACTTC. Translating gives CASSPRREETQYF.